This TCR beta chain was found in a study of blood T cell repertoires in COVID-19. Across the study: From the United States, Italy and Spain came samples of acute and convalescent COVID-19. The analysed material was cDNA or gDNA that came from T cells, B-cell-depleted T cells, or PBMCs.

The V gene lost 7 bases and the J gene lost 4 bases, with 14 bases spanning the gap. Germline V gives CDR1 KGHDR, CDR2 SFDVKD. The CDR3 consists of 14 residues. Per the study methods: Nucleated cell counts were estimated from reference gene primer amplification. Only in-frame clones appear in the TCRdb table, and some are missing; sequencing was by immunoSEQ multiplex PCR. That table gives V, J and clone size, and the DNA gave D and trimming. The repertoire holds over 90,000 clones, with roughly 84% as singletons. The rearrangement uses TRBV24-1 and TRBJ2-3; D is possibly TRBD1 (6 bases). The sequencing input was peripheral blood. The receptor was isolated from a human donor in a cohort sampled during active COVID-19. CDR3 residues: CATSYTSGADTQYF. In nucleotides, the CDR3 is TGTGCCACCAGCTATACCTCAGGGGCAGATACGCAGTATTTT.